This paragraph reports one T cell receptor beta chain. Its antigen is as yet unknown. This sample was taken from a study of shared clonotypes between healthy human individuals. Overall study results and limits: A small donor pool kept down the genetic and exposure-history diversity that was represented.

This CDR3 is 12 amino acids long. J gave up 4 bases and V 6 bases, and 2 bases lay outside the gene matches. From germline, CDR1 is WSHSY and CDR2 SAAADI. Each PCR replicate run on unsorted PBMC took in 300 to 350 ng DNA, around 30,000 T cell genomes. Clones were sequenced by immunoSEQ multiplex PCR, and TCRdb holds only the in-frame ones, with some missing. The table records around 95,000 clones, roughly half of them present only once. The TCR originated in a woman aged 40 to 49 in good health. Some clones in this sample may be carry-over from other donors' samples. The rearrangement uses TRBV10-2 and TRBJ2-7; 8 bases are shared with TRBD1. What was sequenced was PBMCs. For the CDR3, the DNA is TGCGCCAGCAGGGACAGGGCGTACGAGCAGTACTTC. This sequence encodes CASRDRAYEQYF.